Listed below are T cell receptor beta chains from one sample, sequenced in a study of T cell repertoires in ileal Crohn's disease. TCRdb keeps only in-frame clones here, not all; method: immunoSEQ multiplex PCR. There are about 4,500 clones in the sample; roughly four fifths occur only once, and under 25% lies in the top ten. Sequencing input: ileal tissue. The source of these receptors is an adult with Crohn's disease. Each CDR3 is given with its conserved first and last residue. Fields, in order: V gene, clone size, D gene, CDR3 length, J gene, CDR3 DNA, CDR3 protein. A D gene is named only where the DNA matches it firmly. Part of the rows lack a size; the others show once, few, many or a class for expanded clones.

v_gene: TRBV5-1; abundance: few; d_gene: -; len: 15; j_gene: TRBJ2-7; CDR3nt: TGCGCCAGCAGCCCAGGGGTTGGCTCGACCTACGAGCAGTACTTC; CDR3aa: CASSPGVGSTYEQYF
v_gene: TRBV6-5; abundance: -; d_gene: -; len: 13; j_gene: TRBJ1-5; CDR3nt: TGTGCCAGCAGTTCCCCGGGGGGGCAGCCCCAGCATTTT; CDR3aa: CASSSPGGQPQHF
v_gene: TRBV6-5; abundance: -; d_gene: TRBD1; len: 15; j_gene: TRBJ1-2; CDR3nt: TGTGCCAGCAGGGAACATACAGGGGGCGGCTATGGCTACACCTTC; CDR3aa: CASREHTGGGYGYTF
v_gene: TRBV30; abundance: -; d_gene: TRBD1; len: 14; j_gene: TRBJ2-7; CDR3nt: TGTGCCTGGAGTATGGAGACAGGGGTCTCCGAGCAGTACTTC; CDR3aa: CAWSMETGVSEQYF
v_gene: TRBV7-9; abundance: once; d_gene: TRBD1; len: 13; j_gene: TRBJ1-1; CDR3nt: TGTGCCAGCAGCCCCGGACAGGATCGTGAAGCTTTCTTT; CDR3aa: CASSPGQDREAFF
v_gene: TRBV27; abundance: -; d_gene: -; len: 14; j_gene: TRBJ2-3; CDR3nt: TGTGCCAGCAGCCCTGGGGGGTTAGCAAATACGCAGTATTTT; CDR3aa: CASSPGGLANTQYF
v_gene: TRBV10-3; abundance: few; d_gene: TRBD1; len: 15; j_gene: TRBJ1-5; CDR3nt: TGTGCCATCGGAGGAGACAGGGGTCGGAATCAGCCCCAGCATTTT; CDR3aa: CAIGGDRGRNQPQHF
v_gene: TRBV18; abundance: -; d_gene: TRBD1; len: 13; j_gene: TRBJ1-1; CDR3nt: TGTGCCAGCTCACCGGACAGGGTTACTGAAGCTTTCTTT; CDR3aa: CASSPDRVTEAFF
v_gene: TRBV29-1; abundance: few; d_gene: TRBD1; len: 14; j_gene: TRBJ1-4; CDR3nt: TGCAGCGCCGAAAAAGGGACAGGGAAAGAAAAACTGTTTTTT; CDR3aa: CSAEKGTGKEKLFF
v_gene: TRBV11-3; abundance: -; d_gene: -; len: 15; j_gene: TRBJ1-1; CDR3nt: TGTGCCAGCAGCTTAGATTGGGGACAGAACACTGAAGCTTTCTTT; CDR3aa: CASSLDWGQNTEAFF
v_gene: TRBV5-1; abundance: -; d_gene: TRBD1; len: 13; j_gene: TRBJ2-2; CDR3nt: TGCGCCAGCAGCTTGGGAGGACAGGGGAAACTGTTTTTT; CDR3aa: CASSLGGQGKLFF
v_gene: TRBV4-2; abundance: -; d_gene: TRBD1; len: 13; j_gene: TRBJ1-1; CDR3nt: TGTGCCAGCAGCCAAGATGGGACAGGGCTGGCTTTCTTT; CDR3aa: CASSQDGTGLAFF
v_gene: TRBV30; abundance: few; d_gene: -; len: 15; j_gene: TRBJ2-1; CDR3nt: TGTGCCTGGAGCCGGGACGGTCGAGGGGGGGATGAGCAGTTCTTC; CDR3aa: CAWSRDGRGGDEQFF
v_gene: TRBV7-9; abundance: -; d_gene: -; len: 13; j_gene: TRBJ1-5; CDR3nt: TGTGCCAGCAGCTTAGGGGCGAATCAGCCCCAGCATTTT; CDR3aa: CASSLGANQPQHF
v_gene: TRBV7-2; abundance: -; d_gene: -; len: 15; j_gene: TRBJ2-7; CDR3nt: TGTGCCAGCAGCTTGGGGCGATCGGGCCTCTACGAGCAGTACTTC; CDR3aa: CASSLGRSGLYEQYF
v_gene: TRBV4-1; abundance: -; d_gene: TRBD1; len: 15; j_gene: TRBJ2-7; CDR3nt: TGCGCCAGCAGCTCTCGACAGGGCGGTCCCTACGAGCAGTACTTC; CDR3aa: CASSSRQGGPYEQYF
v_gene: TRBV5-5; abundance: -; d_gene: TRBD1; len: 16; j_gene: TRBJ1-5; CDR3nt: TGTGCCAGCAGCTCGACCGGGACAGGGATAGGTCAGCCCCAGCATTTT; CDR3aa: CASSSTGTGIGQPQHF
v_gene: TRBV7-9; abundance: -; d_gene: -; len: 13; j_gene: TRBJ2-7; CDR3nt: TGTGCCAGCAGCCGGACAATGGGCGGCGAGCAGTACTTC; CDR3aa: CASSRTMGGEQYF
v_gene: TRBV6-1; abundance: -; d_gene: -; len: 15; j_gene: TRBJ2-7; CDR3nt: TGTGCCAGCAGTGAGGTGTCAGGGCGCTCCTACGAGCAGTACTTC; CDR3aa: CASSEVSGRSYEQYF
v_gene: TRBV13; abundance: few; d_gene: TRBD2; len: 15; j_gene: TRBJ2-1; CDR3nt: TGTGCCACCAGTGAACCAGCGGGAGCCGGGAATGAGCAGTTCTTC; CDR3aa: CATSEPAGAGNEQFF
v_gene: TRBV4-2; abundance: -; d_gene: TRBD1; len: 13; j_gene: TRBJ2-5; CDR3nt: TGTGCCAGCAGCCGAGGGGGCGAGGAGACCCAGTACTTC; CDR3aa: CASSRGGEETQYF
v_gene: TRBV2; abundance: -; d_gene: TRBD1; len: 14; j_gene: TRBJ2-1; CDR3nt: TGTGCCAGCAGTGTAGGACAGGCCTACAATGAGCAGTTCTTC; CDR3aa: CASSVGQAYNEQFF
v_gene: TRBV7-9; abundance: -; d_gene: -; len: 16; j_gene: TRBJ2-1; CDR3nt: TGTGCCAGCAGACCACTAGTGGAGAGCTCCTACAATGAGCAGTTCTTC; CDR3aa: CASRPLVESSYNEQFF
v_gene: TRBV4-1; abundance: -; d_gene: -; len: 15; j_gene: TRBJ1-1; CDR3nt: TGCGCCAGCAGCCACCAGGGGAATGCGAACACTGAAGCTTTCTTT; CDR3aa: CASSHQGNANTEAFF
v_gene: TRBV7-2; abundance: -; d_gene: -; len: 13; j_gene: TRBJ1-6; CDR3nt: TGTGCCAGCAGCCCGTCGCCAGGTTCACCCCTCCACTTT; CDR3aa: CASSPSPGSPLHF
v_gene: TRBV2; abundance: -; d_gene: TRBD1; len: 16; j_gene: TRBJ2-4; CDR3nt: TGTGCCAGCAGTCTACAGGGGGAGATGGCCAAAAACATTCAGTACTTC; CDR3aa: CASSLQGEMAKNIQYF
v_gene: TRBV19; abundance: large; d_gene: TRBD1; len: 16; j_gene: TRBJ1-2; CDR3nt: TGTGCCAGTAGGCCCCGGGACAGAGTGTTAAACTATGGCTACACCTTC; CDR3aa: CASRPRDRVLNYGYTF
v_gene: TRBV25-1; abundance: -; d_gene: -; len: 14; j_gene: TRBJ1-6; CDR3nt: TGTGCCAGCAGTTGGGCTAACGATAATTCACCCCTCCACTTT; CDR3aa: CASSWANDNSPLHF
v_gene: TRBV6-6; abundance: few; d_gene: -; len: 12; j_gene: TRBJ2-7; CDR3nt: TGTGCCAGCACGGTTGTCTCCTACGAGCAGTACTTC; CDR3aa: CASTVVSYEQYF
v_gene: TRBV5-1; abundance: -; d_gene: TRBD2; len: 14; j_gene: TRBJ2-7; CDR3nt: TGCGCCAGCCAACTAGCGGGAGGGCCCTACGAGCAGTACTTC; CDR3aa: CASQLAGGPYEQYF
v_gene: TRBV7-9; abundance: few; d_gene: -; len: 13; j_gene: TRBJ1-2; CDR3nt: TGTGCCAGCAGCGCGGGGAGGGGCTATGGCTACACCTTC; CDR3aa: CASSAGRGYGYTF
v_gene: TRBV19; abundance: -; d_gene: -; len: 15; j_gene: TRBJ2-3; CDR3nt: TGTGCCAGTAGTATTTTGGGACACAACACAGATACGCAGTATTTT; CDR3aa: CASSILGHNTDTQYF
v_gene: TRBV29-1; abundance: -; d_gene: -; len: 13; j_gene: TRBJ2-1; CDR3nt: TGCAGCGTACTCAGGAGGACCTACAATGAGCAGTTCTTC; CDR3aa: CSVLRRTYNEQFF
v_gene: TRBV5-1; abundance: once; d_gene: TRBD2; len: 16; j_gene: TRBJ2-7; CDR3nt: TGCGCCAGCAGCTCGGCCGGGACTAGCGGGCCCAGCGAGCAGTACTTC; CDR3aa: CASSSAGTSGPSEQYF
v_gene: TRBV9; abundance: -; d_gene: TRBD2; len: 15; j_gene: TRBJ2-2; CDR3nt: TGTGCCAGCAGCTACTTAGCGGGGCAAACCGGGGAGCTGTTTTTT; CDR3aa: CASSYLAGQTGELFF
v_gene: TRBV5-1; abundance: -; d_gene: TRBD1; len: 15; j_gene: TRBJ1-6; CDR3nt: TGCGCCAGCGCTCGGACAGGGCAAGATAATTCACCCCTCCACTTT; CDR3aa: CASARTGQDNSPLHF
v_gene: TRBV10-1; abundance: once; d_gene: -; len: 14; j_gene: TRBJ2-7; CDR3nt: TGCGCCAGCAGTGAGTCTTCCAGGGAGGACGAGCAGTACTTC; CDR3aa: CASSESSREDEQYF
v_gene: TRBV13; abundance: -; d_gene: TRBD2; len: 16; j_gene: TRBJ2-2; CDR3nt: TGTGCCAGCAGCCGCGGTAGCGGGGATGGGGCCGGGGAGCTGTTTTTT; CDR3aa: CASSRGSGDGAGELFF
v_gene: TRBV25-1; abundance: -; d_gene: -; len: 12; j_gene: TRBJ1-3; CDR3nt: TGTGCCAGCGAGAGCTCTGGAAACACCATATATTTT; CDR3aa: CASESSGNTIYF
v_gene: TRBV7-9; abundance: -; d_gene: -; len: 16; j_gene: TRBJ2-3; CDR3nt: TGTGCCAGCAGCGTCAACCAGGGGATAGGCCCAGATACGCAGTATTTT; CDR3aa: CASSVNQGIGPDTQYF
v_gene: TRBV10-3; abundance: once; d_gene: -; len: 14; j_gene: TRBJ1-6; CDR3nt: TGTGCCATAGGGGACTGGGGAAAGAATTCACCCCTCCACTTT; CDR3aa: CAIGDWGKNSPLHF
v_gene: TRBV7-9; abundance: -; d_gene: TRBD1; len: 15; j_gene: TRBJ2-2; CDR3nt: TGTGCCAGCAGCTGGGGGACAGCGAACACCGGGGAGCTGTTTTTT; CDR3aa: CASSWGTANTGELFF
v_gene: TRBV7-9; abundance: -; d_gene: TRBD1; len: 16; j_gene: TRBJ1-5; CDR3nt: TGTGCCAGCAGCCCAACACAGACAGGGGTTGAGAAGCCCCAGCATTTT; CDR3aa: CASSPTQTGVEKPQHF
v_gene: TRBV18; abundance: -; d_gene: -; len: 15; j_gene: TRBJ1-2; CDR3nt: TGTGCCAGCTCACCCGGGAACGGCCGCTTAGGGGGCTACACCTTC; CDR3aa: CASSPGNGRLGGYTF
v_gene: TRBV27; abundance: -; d_gene: -; len: 14; j_gene: TRBJ2-7; CDR3nt: TGTGCCAGCAGTTTGAGGGACAAACCTTACGAGCAGTACTTC; CDR3aa: CASSLRDKPYEQYF